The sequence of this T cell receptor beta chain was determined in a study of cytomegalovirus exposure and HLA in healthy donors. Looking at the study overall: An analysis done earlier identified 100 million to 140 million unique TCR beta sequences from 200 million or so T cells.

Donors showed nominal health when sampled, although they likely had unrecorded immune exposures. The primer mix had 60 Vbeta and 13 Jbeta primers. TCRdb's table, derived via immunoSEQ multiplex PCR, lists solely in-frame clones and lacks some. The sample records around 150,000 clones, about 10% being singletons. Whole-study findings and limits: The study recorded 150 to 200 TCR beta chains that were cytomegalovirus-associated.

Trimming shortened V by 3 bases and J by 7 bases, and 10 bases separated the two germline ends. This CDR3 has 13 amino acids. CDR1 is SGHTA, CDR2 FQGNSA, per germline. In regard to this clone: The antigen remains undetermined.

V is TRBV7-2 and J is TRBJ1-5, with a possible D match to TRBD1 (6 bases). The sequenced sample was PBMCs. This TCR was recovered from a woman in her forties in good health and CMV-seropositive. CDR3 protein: CASSLGGRQPQHF. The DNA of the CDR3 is TGTGCCAGCAGCTTGGGGGGGCGGCAGCCCCAGCATTTT.